The rows below give T cell receptor beta chains drawn from one sample of a study of shared clonotypes between healthy human individuals. Data came from immunoSEQ multiplex PCR; TCRdb stores just in-frame clones and leaves some out. The sample lists around 1 million clones, 76% occurring once. Material: memory CD4+ T cells sorted from blood. The receptors shown here come from a man between 18 and 35 years old in good health. Each CDR3 is given with its conserved first and last residue. D genes are given only for firm matches. Clone size is given for some rows only: seen once, a few or many times, or a class if the clone is expanded.

TRBV27,NA,TRBJ2-3,NA,CASSLGSGRATDTQYF,TGTGCCAGCAGTTTAGGTTCGGGCAGGGCCACAGATACGCAGTATTTT
TRBV19,NA,TRBJ1-3,NA,CASKVGQSSGNTIYF,TGTGCCAGTAAGGTCGGACAGAGCTCTGGAAACACCATATATTTT
TRBV30,NA,TRBJ1-1,NA,CAWSVGGTTEAFF,TGTGCCTGGAGTGTCGGGGGTACTACTGAAGCTTTCTTT
TRBV30,few,TRBJ1-1,NA,CAWSVQVRGTEAFF,TGTGCCTGGAGTGTGCAGGTACGAGGGACTGAAGCTTTCTTT
TRBV6-1,once,TRBJ2-1,NA,CASSELRGRGEQFF,TGTGCCAGCAGTGAATTGAGGGGCCGGGGTGAGCAGTTCTTC
TRBV18,NA,TRBJ2-5,NA,CASSPPMAQETQYF,TGTGCCAGCTCACCACCTATGGCACAAGAGACCCAGTACTTC
TRBV5-1,NA,TRBJ2-5,NA,CASSLDLETQYF,TGCGCCAGCAGCTTGGATCTGGAGACCCAGTACTTC
TRBV5-4,NA,TRBJ1-2,NA,CASSQPGTRGNYGYTF,TGTGCCAGCAGCCAACCGGGGACTCGGGGAAACTATGGCTACACCTTC
TRBV19,NA,TRBJ2-3,NA,CASNPGVEDTQYF,TGTGCCAGTAATCCGGGGGTGGAGGATACGCAGTATTTT
TRBV9,NA,TRBJ2-1,NA,CASSRIVGSYNEQFF,TGTGCCAGCAGCCGTATAGTGGGTTCCTACAATGAGCAGTTCTTC
TRBV9,few,TRBJ2-3,NA,CARPHKADTQYF,TGTGCCAGACCCCATAAGGCAGATACGCAGTATTTT
TRBV7-2,NA,TRBJ2-4,TRBD1,CASGFRQGNIQYF,TGTGCCAGCGGCTTCCGACAGGGAAACATTCAGTACTTC
TRBV5-1,NA,TRBJ2-3,NA,CASRGYPGSTDTQYF,TGCGCCAGCAGGGGGTACCCGGGTAGCACAGATACGCAGTATTTT
TRBV6-5,many,TRBJ2-3,NA,CASSVGRMGTDTQYF,TGTGCCAGCAGTGTCGGGCGGATGGGCACAGATACGCAGTATTTT
TRBV27,NA,TRBJ2-7,TRBD2,CASSSLGGIKQYF,TGTGCCAGCAGTTCCCTCGGGGGGATTAAGCAGTACTTC
TRBV4-1,NA,TRBJ2-7,NA,CASSHVGGVSYEQYF,TGCGCCAGCAGCCACGTCGGCGGAGTTAGCTACGAGCAGTACTTC
TRBV27,NA,TRBJ2-7,NA,CASSFDRQARLYEQYF,TGTGCCAGCAGTTTCGATCGACAGGCCAGGCTCTACGAGCAGTACTTC
TRBV2,NA,TRBJ2-3,NA,CASNSVVGGTDTQYF,TGTGCCAGCAACTCTGTCGTCGGGGGCACAGATACGCAGTATTTT
TRBV7-9,NA,TRBJ2-3,TRBD1,CASSLGRQGASDTQYF,TGTGCCAGCAGCTTAGGTCGACAGGGGGCATCGGATACGCAGTATTTT
TRBV7-3,few,TRBJ2-3,TRBD2,CASSLAGGRDTQYF,TGTGCCAGCAGCTTAGCGGGGGGCCGTGATACGCAGTATTTT
TRBV19,NA,TRBJ2-1,NA,CASSISGGAAGNEQFF,TGTGCCAGTAGTATAAGTGGAGGGGCCGCCGGCAATGAGCAGTTCTTC
TRBV30,NA,TRBJ1-1,NA,CAWGGGKYAEAFF,TGTGCCTGGGGGGGAGGAAAGTACGCTGAAGCTTTCTTT
TRBV30,NA,TRBJ1-6,NA,CAWEAGLDSPLHF,TGTGCCTGGGAAGCAGGGCTCGATTCACCCCTCCACTTT
TRBV30,NA,TRBJ2-1,TRBD2,CAWSNPRAGTSGIPANEQFF,TGTGCCTGGAGTAATCCCCGAGCCGGGACTAGCGGGATTCCAGCTAATGAGCAGTTCTTC
TRBV9,once,TRBJ2-3,NA,CASSGGTPPRGTQYF,TGTGCCAGCAGCGGGGGGACTCCCCCTCGGGGGACGCAGTATTTT
TRBV2,NA,TRBJ2-7,NA,CASSGSPPYEQYF,TGTGCCAGCAGTGGTAGTCCGCCCTACGAGCAGTACTTC
TRBV6-6,NA,TRBJ2-4,NA,CASSPGANIQYF,TGTGCCAGCAGTCCAGGGGCAAACATTCAGTACTTC
TRBV7-2,NA,TRBJ2-5,NA,CASSFNPRETQYF,TGTGCCAGCAGTTTCAACCCTAGGGAGACCCAGTACTTC
TRBV2,NA,TRBJ1-1,TRBD1,CATGTVNTEAFF,TGTGCCACCGGGACAGTGAACACTGAAGCTTTCTTT
TRBV19,NA,TRBJ2-2,TRBD1,CASSLWLRTGSTGELFF,TGTGCCAGTAGTTTATGGTTAAGGACAGGGAGCACCGGGGAGCTGTTTTTT
TRBV19,NA,TRBJ2-1,NA,CASSMSAGYGNEQFF,TGTGCCAGTAGTATGTCTGCGGGATATGGCAATGAGCAGTTCTTC
TRBV28,once,TRBJ1-6,NA,CASIKEANSPLHF,TGTGCCAGCATTAAGGAGGCGAATTCACCCCTCCACTTT
TRBV7-2,NA,TRBJ1-1,NA,CASSQLRRWAFF,TGTGCCAGCAGCCAACTACGAAGGTGGGCTTTCTTT
TRBV18,NA,TRBJ1-1,NA,CASSRDKNTEAFF,TGTGCCAGCTCGCGGGACAAGAACACTGAAGCTTTCTTT
TRBV5-3,NA,TRBJ2-7,TRBD2,CARSWTSLREQYF,TGTGCCAGAAGCTGGACTAGCCTGCGAGAGCAGTACTTC
TRBV7-2,NA,TRBJ2-7,TRBD1,CASSLGGTGSYEQYF,TGTGCCAGCAGCTTAGGAGGGACAGGATCCTACGAGCAGTACTTC
TRBV7-2,NA,TRBJ1-6,TRBD1,CASSGPGGYSYNSPLHF,TGTGCCAGCAGCGGCCCAGGGGGATATTCCTATAATTCACCCCTCCACTTT
TRBV5-1,NA,TRBJ1-1,NA,CASRLGLMNTEAFF,TGCGCCAGTAGACTCGGCCTCATGAACACTGAAGCTTTCTTT
TRBV11-3,NA,TRBJ2-1,TRBD2,CASSLVSGGAIEQFF,TGTGCCAGCAGCTTAGTAAGCGGGGGGGCCATTGAGCAGTTCTTC
TRBV6-1,NA,TRBJ1-4,NA,CAASTAGTNEKLFF,TGTGCCGCCTCCACGGCGGGGACTAATGAAAAACTGTTTTTT
TRBV7-2,once,TRBJ1-2,NA,CASRTNGGLMYGYTF,TGTGCCAGCAGGACCAATGGGGGATTGATGTATGGCTACACCTTC